Presented here are 14 T cell receptor beta chains from one specimen sequenced in a study of blood T cell repertoires in COVID-19. Produced via immunoSEQ multiplex PCR; TCRdb's table is partial and in-frame only. The table has about 350,000 clones, approximately 89% seen once. Sequenced material: peripheral blood. The receptors come from a woman younger than 35 who had recovered from COVID-19.

V is TRBV29-1 and J is TRBJ1-1, with unresolved D. Germline V gene sequence: CDR1 SQVTM, CDR2 ANQGSEA. The germline V and J ends were trimmed by 6 bases and 6 bases, with 14 bases remaining between them. CDR3 length: 12 residues. The CDR3 nucleotides are TGCAGCGTGATGACTGGTCTTTCTGAAGCTTTCTTT. This gives the protein CSVMTGLSEAFF.

This clone was seen just once. The rearrangement uses TRBV28 and TRBJ1-5, with D tentatively TRBD1 (5 bases). Germline lookup yields CDR1 MDHEN and CDR2 SYDVKM. CDR3 length: 13 amino acids. Trimming stripped 3 bases from V and 9 bases from J, with 12 bases between. CDR3 protein: CASSLRQGTPQHF. CDR3 nucleotides: TGTGCCAGCAGTTTGCGGCAGGGTACGCCCCAGCATTTT.

This chain links TRBV6-2 or TRBV6-3 with TRBJ1-5; TRBD1 might be the D (6 bases). Trimming removed 0 bases from V and 3 bases from J, with 12 bases in between. The CDR3 loop spans 16 amino acids. The germline V gene encodes CDR1 MNHEY and CDR2 SVGEGT. The CDR3 loop is CASSYSWGLDNQPQHF. The CDR3, as DNA: TGTGCCAGCAGTTACTCGTGGGGGCTAGACAATCAGCCCCAGCATTTT.

This sequence joins TRBV18 and TRBJ2-4; 7 bases line up with TRBD2. The V segment lost 3 bases and the J segment 2 bases; nucleotides outside the gene matches: 4. From germline, CDR1 is KGHSH and CDR2 LQKENI. This CDR3 comprises 15 residues. The CDR3 DNA follows: TGTGCCAGCTCACCGACGGGAGGATCCAAAAACATTCAGTACTTC. Its translation is CASSPTGGSKNIQYF.

A single count supports this clone. The chain carries TRBV4-2 and TRBJ1-1; possibly TRBD1 for D (6 bases). Germline V lookup: CDR1 LGHNA, CDR2 YNFKEQ. The germline V and J ends were trimmed by 2 bases and 0 bases, with 13 bases remaining between them. This CDR3 has 16 amino acids. CDR3 region: CASSQTVGALNTEAFF. DNA of the CDR3: TGTGCCAGCAGCCAAACAGTGGGGGCATTGAACACTGAAGCTTTCTTT.

This clone has only one observation. The chain uses TRBV7-9 and TRBJ2-3; 7 bases map to TRBD1. In germline, CDR1 is SEHNR, CDR2 FQNEAQ (reference sequence). V shed 5 bases, J shed 2 bases, and the junction held 10 bases outside the gene matches. This CDR3 has 16 amino acids. The DNA of the CDR3 is TGTGCCAGCAGCCCACAAACAGGGGCCAACACAGATACGCAGTATTTT. Its translation is CASSPQTGANTDTQYF. Full variable domain (missing parts from reference TRBV7-9 and TRBJ2-3): DTGVSQNPRHKITKRGQNVTFRCDPISEHNRLYWYRQTLGQGPEFLTYFQNEAQLEKSRLLSDRFSAERPKGSFSTLEIQRTEQGDSAMYLCASSPQTGANTDTQYFGPGTRLTVL.

The rearrangement joins TRBV13 to TRBJ2-1; 9 bases map to TRBD2. CDR1 and CDR2 (germline): PRHDT, FYEKMQ (reference sequence). This CDR3 is built from 14 residues. The V and J ends lost 3 bases and 6 bases, in that order; junction bases with no gene match: 3. CDR3 DNA: TGTGCCAGCAGCTTCGGGACTAGCTTCAATGAGCAGTTCTTC. Amino acid sequence: CASSFGTSFNEQFF.

The chain has TRBV5-1 and TRBJ2-1; D might be TRBD1 (5 bases). V was cut by 0 bases and J by 0 bases, with 10 bases left in between. The CDR3 spans 16 residues. Per the germline V gene, CDR1 is SGHRS and CDR2 is YFSETQ. Here the CDR3 DNA reads TGCGCCAGCAGCTTGGCCATTAGGGGCTCCTACAATGAGCAGTTCTTC. It is translated as CASSLAIRGSYNEQFF. The full variable domain, completed using reference TRBV5-1 and TRBJ2-1, is KAGVTQTPRYLIKTRGQQVTLSCSPISGHRSVSWYQQTPGQGLQFLFEYFSETQRNKGNFPGRFSGRQFSNSRSEMNVSTLELGDSALYLCASSLAIRGSYNEQFFGPGTRLTVL.

Here the CDR3 reads CASSRDYNYPWATTDTQYF. The CDR3 DNA follows: TGTGCCAGCAGCCGGGACTACAACTACCCCTGGGCGACCACAGATACGCAGTATTTT. The chain recombines TRBV9 with TRBJ2-3, with 7 bases matching TRBD2. Unmatched junction bases numbered 19, after V lost 4 bases and J lost 2 bases. The CDR3 contains 19 residues. Germline V gene lookup returns CDR1 SGDLS and CDR2 YYNGEE.

The chain couples TRBV12-3 or TRBV12-4 to TRBJ2-1, with 7 bases that match TRBD2. With 4 bases clipped from V and 7 bases from J, the junction kept 4 bases outside the gene matches. The CDR3 runs to 13 residues. This chain's CDR3 is CASSSSGGNEQFF. CDR3 DNA: TGTGCCAGCAGTTCTAGCGGAGGAAATGAGCAGTTCTTC.

DNA of the CDR3: TGTGCCACCACCCCGAGGGCGGTGTCACAAGAGACCCAGTACTTC. Protein: CATTPRAVSQETQYF. V and J are TRBV15 and TRBJ2-5, with D possibly matching TRBD2 (5 bases). The CDR3 spans 15 residues. CDR1 LNHNV and CDR2 YYDKDF come from the germline V gene (reference sequence). Trimming took 7 bases from V and 2 from J, leaving 17 bases between them.

This rearrangement joins TRBV7-2 to TRBJ1-2; 7 bases are a match to TRBD1. Germline V lookup: CDR1 SGHTA, CDR2 FQGNSA. CDR3 length: 14 amino acids. With V trimmed by 4 bases and J by 4 bases, 6 bases remained unmatched. CDR3 DNA sequence: TGTGCCAGCAGCTCTAGACAGGGTTCCTATGGCTACACCTTC. This gives the protein CASSSRQGSYGYTF.

The rearrangement joins TRBV27 to TRBJ1-2; perhaps TRBD1 as D (5 bases). In germline, CDR1 is MNHEY, CDR2 SMNVEV (reference sequence). There are 14 residues in the CDR3. V lost 2 bases and J 4 bases, leaving 11 bases between the germline ends. In DNA form, the CDR3 reads TGTGCCAGCAGTTTAAGGCCCAGGGCCTATGGCTACACCTTC. This encodes CASSLRPRAYGYTF.

The chain uses TRBV3-1 (or the pseudogene TRBV3-2) and TRBJ2-3; 9 bases agree with TRBD2. V lost 0 bases, J lost 1 base, and 8 bases stayed unmatched. This CDR3 region has 18 residues. The germline gives CDR1 LGHDT, CDR2 YNNKEL (reference sequence). This CDR3 is CASSQEVLTSGRTDTQYF. As DNA, the CDR3 is TGTGCCAGCAGCCAAGAGGTATTGACTAGCGGCCGCACAGATACGCAGTATTTT.